The T cell receptor beta chain described here comes from a study of CD8 T cells in ankylosing spondylitis. The study, taken as a whole, reports: The clones that were linked to disease were reported to be significantly enriched in matched synovial fluid samples from ankylosing spondylitis patients. Peripheral blood samples showed relatively rare disease-linked clones, and these clones were CD8+. In reactive arthritis synovial fluid and blood, some motif variants had been reported before. Blood from ankylosing spondylitis patients appeared to carry a characteristic roughly 8-variant TCR beta motif.

This clonotype was detected only a few times. The target antigen is unknown. Scientists made TCR beta libraries using quantitative 5'-RACE with molecular barcodes. TCRdb re-called the 5' RACE reads through MiXCR, storing one row per CDR3 protein. The sample gives 750,000 to 850,000 distinct CDR3 sequences, roughly 10% of which show up once; more than 0.5% is in the top ten. The CDR3 length is 13 residues. CDR1 and CDR2 from the germline V gene are MNHNS and SASEGT. V was cut by 6 bases and J by 6 bases, with 14 bases left in between. The genes are TRBV6-1 and TRBJ1-2, with a possible D match to TRBD1 (5 bases). Sequencing used blood, either unsorted or a sorted T cell fraction (not recorded which). The TCR was taken from a male donor with ankylosing spondylitis. The CDR3 nucleotides are TGTGCCAGCAGCCAGGGACGACCGAATGGCTACACCTTC. The encoded protein is CASSQGRPNGYTF.